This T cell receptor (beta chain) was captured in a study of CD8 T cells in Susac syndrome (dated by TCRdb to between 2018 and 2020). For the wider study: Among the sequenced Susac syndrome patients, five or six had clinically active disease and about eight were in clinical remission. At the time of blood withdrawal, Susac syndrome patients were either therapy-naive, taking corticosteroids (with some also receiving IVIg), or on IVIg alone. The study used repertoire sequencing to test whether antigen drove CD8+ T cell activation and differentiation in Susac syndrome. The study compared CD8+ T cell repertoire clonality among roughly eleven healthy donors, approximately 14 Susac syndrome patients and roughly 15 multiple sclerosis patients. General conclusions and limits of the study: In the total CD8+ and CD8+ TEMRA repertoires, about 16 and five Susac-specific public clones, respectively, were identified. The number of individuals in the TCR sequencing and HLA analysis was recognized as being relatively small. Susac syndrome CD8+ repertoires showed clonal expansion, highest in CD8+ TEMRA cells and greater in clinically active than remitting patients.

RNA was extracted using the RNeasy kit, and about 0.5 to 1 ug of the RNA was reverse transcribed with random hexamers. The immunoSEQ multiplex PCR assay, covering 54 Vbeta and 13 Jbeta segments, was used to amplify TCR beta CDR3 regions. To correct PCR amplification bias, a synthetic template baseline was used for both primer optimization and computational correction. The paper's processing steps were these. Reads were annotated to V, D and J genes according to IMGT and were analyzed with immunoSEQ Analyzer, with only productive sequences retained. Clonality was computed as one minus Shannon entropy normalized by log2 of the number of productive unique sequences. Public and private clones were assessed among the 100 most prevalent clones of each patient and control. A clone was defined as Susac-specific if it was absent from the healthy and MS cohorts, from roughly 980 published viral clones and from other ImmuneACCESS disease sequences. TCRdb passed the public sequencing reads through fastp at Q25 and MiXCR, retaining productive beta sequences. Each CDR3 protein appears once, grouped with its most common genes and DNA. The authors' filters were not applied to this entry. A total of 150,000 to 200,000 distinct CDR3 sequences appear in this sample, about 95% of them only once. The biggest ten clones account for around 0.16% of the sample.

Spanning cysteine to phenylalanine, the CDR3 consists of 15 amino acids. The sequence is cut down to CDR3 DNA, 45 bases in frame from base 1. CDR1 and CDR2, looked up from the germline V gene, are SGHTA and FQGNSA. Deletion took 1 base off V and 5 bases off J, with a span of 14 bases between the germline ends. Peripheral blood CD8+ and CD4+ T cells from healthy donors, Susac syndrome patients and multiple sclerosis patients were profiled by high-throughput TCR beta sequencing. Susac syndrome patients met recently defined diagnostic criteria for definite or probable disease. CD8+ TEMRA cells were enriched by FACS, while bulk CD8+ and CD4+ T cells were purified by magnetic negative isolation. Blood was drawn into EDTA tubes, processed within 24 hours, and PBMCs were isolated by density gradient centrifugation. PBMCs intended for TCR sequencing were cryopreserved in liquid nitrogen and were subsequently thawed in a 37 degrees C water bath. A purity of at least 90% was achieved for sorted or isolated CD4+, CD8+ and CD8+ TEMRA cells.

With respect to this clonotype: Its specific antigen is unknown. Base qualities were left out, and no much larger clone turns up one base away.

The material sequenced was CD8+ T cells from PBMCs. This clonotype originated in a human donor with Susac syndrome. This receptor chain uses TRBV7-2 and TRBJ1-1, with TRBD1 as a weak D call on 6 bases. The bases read TGTGCCAGCAGCTTAGAAGGTACAGGGTGGACTGAAGCTTTCTTT. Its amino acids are CASSLEGTGWTEAFF.